This T cell receptor beta chain was recovered during a study of cytomegalovirus exposure and HLA in healthy donors. Germline V gene lookup returns CDR1 MNHEY and CDR2 SVGAGI. CDR3 size: 15 residues. With V trimmed by 7 bases and J by 8 bases, 12 bases remained unmatched. Primers for the PCR totalled 60 Vbeta and 13 Jbeta. Measured with immunoSEQ multiplex PCR; TCRdb has only the in-frame clones, and not every one. The table includes around 100,000 clones, approximately 72% detected once. The chain employs TRBV6-5 and TRBJ1-4, with 8 positions matching TRBD1. The TCR comes from a male donor in good health and CMV-seropositive. The sequenced sample consisted of PBMCs. The CDR3 sequence: CASKNMGQVTEKLFF. In DNA form, the CDR3 reads TGTGCCAGCAAAAATATGGGACAGGTCACCGAAAAACTGTTTTTT.